This T cell receptor beta chain stems from a study of blood T cells in healthy people across ages. The CDR3 sequence is 12 residues long. Germline V gene data show CDR1 as SQVTM and CDR2 as ANQGSEA. V gave up 3 bases and J gave up 2 bases, with 8 bases separating them. This clonotype was detected only a few times. The antigen remains undetermined. Whole-study results and caveats: Across the age range, TCR beta diversity per million T cells fell in a roughly linear way.

For the second PCR, which ran for about 7 to 11 cycles, a sample-barcoded 5' primer and a J-beta primer mix were used. Each CDR3 protein gets one entry after TCRdb re-called the 5' RACE reads with MiXCR. This sample has hundreds of thousands of distinct CDR3 sequences, with around 20% found just once. The sample was blood. V is TRBV29-1 and J is TRBJ2-7; D might be TRBD1 or TRBD2, each matching 5 bases. The clonotype originates from a man between 65 and 80 years old in good health. The CDR3, as DNA: TGCAGCGTTGACGTGGGGGCCTACGAGCAGTACTTC. Translating it yields CSVDVGAYEQYF.